This is a list of T cell receptor beta chains from one sample in a study of Graves' ophthalmopathy and Graves' hyperthyroidism. MiXCR, run by TCRdb on the multiplex PCR reads, gives a single entry per CDR3 protein. Among about 1.1 million distinct CDR3 sequences listed, 35% to 45% were seen once. The sample comprised peripheral blood or thyroid tissue (not recorded which). The source of these receptors is an adult man with Graves' hyperthyroidism. Both conserved end residues are part of each CDR3. Fields, in order: V gene, clone size, J gene, D gene, CDR3 DNA, CDR3 protein. D genes are given only for firm matches. A clone size is listed for some rows: how often the clone was seen (once, few, many), or a class if it is expanded.

v_gene: TRBV12-3/TRBV12-4
abundance: many
j_gene: TRBJ1-1
d_gene: -
CDR3nt: TGTGCCAGCAGCCCGGCAGGGCAGCCGAACACTGAAGCTTTCTTT
CDR3aa: CASSPAGQPNTEAFF

v_gene: TRBV10-2
abundance: -
j_gene: TRBJ1-2
d_gene: -
CDR3nt: TGTGCCACCAGGTACGGGGTCGGCCGTGGCTACACCTTC
CDR3aa: CATRYGVGRGYTF

v_gene: TRBV6-5
abundance: -
j_gene: TRBJ1-2
d_gene: -
CDR3nt: TGTGCCAGCACCTTAGGGGGGTTCTATGGCTACACCTTC
CDR3aa: CASTLGGFYGYTF

v_gene: TRBV19
abundance: many
j_gene: TRBJ1-2
d_gene: -
CDR3nt: TGTGCCAGTAGTATGAACAGGCCGGGTGGCTACACCTTC
CDR3aa: CASSMNRPGGYTF

v_gene: TRBV7-8
abundance: few
j_gene: TRBJ1-4
d_gene: TRBD1
CDR3nt: TGTGCCAGCAGCTTAGCAACAGGGGGCTTGGGGACTAATGAAAAACTGTTTTTT
CDR3aa: CASSLATGGLGTNEKLFF

v_gene: TRBV7-6
abundance: many
j_gene: TRBJ2-2
d_gene: -
CDR3nt: TGTGCCAGCAGCTTAGGATCTTCGGGAGTGGGAACCGGGGAGCTGTTTTTT
CDR3aa: CASSLGSSGVGTGELFF

v_gene: TRBV7-2
abundance: -
j_gene: TRBJ1-5
d_gene: -
CDR3nt: TGTGCCAGCACAGAATTACAGGGTAGCAATCAGCCCCAGCATTTT
CDR3aa: CASTELQGSNQPQHF

v_gene: TRBV20-1
abundance: -
j_gene: TRBJ1-6
d_gene: -
CDR3nt: TGCAGTGCCCGGCGGACTGAGGCAGGTCGCTCTTTTTCCCCAAATTCACCCCTCCACTTT
CDR3aa: CSARRTEAGRSFSPNSPLHF

v_gene: TRBV2
abundance: -
j_gene: TRBJ1-5
d_gene: -
CDR3nt: TGTGCCAGCCTCAGGGACAGCAATCAGCCCCAGCATTTT
CDR3aa: CASLRDSNQPQHF

v_gene: TRBV29-1
abundance: -
j_gene: TRBJ2-5
d_gene: -
CDR3nt: TGCAGCGGAAGGGAAGGGACCCAGTACTTC
CDR3aa: CSGREGTQYF

v_gene: TRBV7-8
abundance: -
j_gene: TRBJ1-4
d_gene: -
CDR3nt: TGTGCCAGCAGCTTAGGGCCCGCAGGGCCTGATGAAAAACTGTTTTTT
CDR3aa: CASSLGPAGPDEKLFF

v_gene: TRBV18
abundance: -
j_gene: TRBJ2-3
d_gene: -
CDR3nt: TGTGCCAGCTCACCGGTTAGCACAGATACGCAGTATTTT
CDR3aa: CASSPVSTDTQYF